The 16 T cell receptor beta chains below come from one sample, sequenced in a study of chemoradiotherapy in HPV16-positive cancers. The repertoire was sequenced with immunoSEQ multiplex PCR; TCRdb's copy has only in-frame clones and lacks some. This table holds around 53,000 clones, over 85% found once. Sample: blood, taken from a patient who underwent chemoradiotherapy. The receptors shown here come from a human donor with HPV-associated anogenital cancer.

This clone has only a few counts. The V and J genes are TRBV9 and TRBJ1-1; D perhaps matches TRBD1 (5 bases). This CDR3 spans 12 amino acids. V was trimmed by 3 bases and J by 14 bases, leaving 17 bases between them. The germline V gene has CDR1 SGDLS and CDR2 YYNGEE. The CDR3 DNA follows: TGTGCCAGCAGCGCGGGGGTGGAACTACCATTCTTT. Its translation: CASSAGVELPFF.

The rearrangement uses TRBV10-1 and TRBJ1-5; 8 nucleotides match TRBD1. CDR1 is WNHNN and CDR2 is SYGVQD in the germline V gene (reference sequence). The J segment lost 4 bases and the V segment lost 9 bases, leaving 5 bases of the junction unmatched. The CDR3 has 13 amino acids. Here the CDR3 DNA reads TGCGCCAGGGACAGGGCTAGAAATCAGCCCCAGCATTTT. Translated, it gives CARDRARNQPQHF.

This rearrangement joins TRBV5-8 to TRBJ1-1, with D unresolved. Trimming removed 0 bases from V and 3 bases from J, with 15 bases in between. In germline, CDR1 is SGHTS, CDR2 YDEGEE. The CDR3 length is 16 residues. The CDR3 DNA sequence: TGTGCCAGCAGCTTGGCCCCCCACCGGGTCGACACTGAAGCTTTCTTT. The encoded protein is CASSLAPHRVDTEAFF. Drawing the rest from reference TRBV5-8 and TRBJ1-1, the complete variable domain is EAGVTQSPTHLIKTRGQQATLRCSPISGHTSVYWYQQALGLGLQFLLWYDEGEERNRGNFPPRFSGRQFPNYSSELNVNALELEDSALYLCASSLAPHRVDTEAFFGQGTRLTVV.

This clone was detected a few times. CDR3 nucleotide sequence: TGTGCCAGCTCCCCGTCCGAGGGTGGCTACACCTTC. It translates to CASSPSEGGYTF. This sequence joins TRBV18 and TRBJ1-2; D gene uncertain. The CDR3 extends over 12 amino acids. Germline loops: CDR1 KGHSH, CDR2 LQKENI. V was cut by 6 bases and J by 7 bases, with 12 bases left in between.

As for this clone: An end of the junction does not agree with germline; a read error may underlie this. The CDR3 loop is CASSLQGALGQVTQYF. The CDR3 DNA reads as TGTGCCAGCAGCTTGCAAGGGGCGCTTGGGCAAGTGACCCAGTACTTC. The V gene is TRBV5-5, the J gene TRBJ2-5; perhaps TRBD1 as D (5 bases). CDR3 length: 16 amino acids. Germline CDR1 reads SGHKS; CDR2 reads YYEKEE (reference sequence). The full variable domain, rest sourced from reference TRBV5-5 and TRBJ2-5, is DAGVTQSPTHLIKTRGQQVTLRCSPISGHKSVSWYQQVLGQGPQFIFQYYEKEERGRGNFPDRFSARQFPNYSSELNVNALLLGDSALYLCASSLQGALGQVTQYFGPGTRLLVL.

The rearrangement links TRBV29-1 to TRBJ1-3; D is unresolved. The CDR3 has 15 amino acids. Trimming cost V 7 bases and J 2 bases, with 18 bases left between them. Looked up from germline, CDR1 is SQVTM and CDR2 is ANQGSEA. For the CDR3, the DNA is TGCAGCGCCCGAGGGTCTGCGGGCGCTGGAAACACCATATATTTT. Translated, it gives CSARGSAGAGNTIYF.

In this sample, this clone turned up a few times. This chain uses TRBV9 with TRBJ2-1, with 11 bases matching TRBD2. CDR3 length: 15 amino acids. V lost 3 bases to trimming and J lost 6 bases; unmatched junction nucleotides: 5. The germline V gene has CDR1 SGDLS and CDR2 YYNGEE. This chain's CDR3 is CASSAGTSGFNEQFF. DNA for the CDR3: TGTGCCAGCAGCGCCGGGACTAGCGGATTCAATGAGCAGTTCTTC.

This sequence joins TRBV28 and TRBJ1-1, with D possibly TRBD1 on 5 matching bases. The germline V gene has CDR1 MDHEN and CDR2 SYDVKM. V was trimmed by 6 bases and J by 7 bases, leaving 12 bases between them. The CDR3 totals 12 residues. CDR3: CASRSQGDEAFF. In DNA, the CDR3 is TGTGCCAGCAGGTCTCAAGGGGATGAAGCTTTCTTT.

The chain uses TRBV5-1 and TRBJ2-7, with D perhaps TRBD1 or TRBD2 (6 bases each). V was pared by 5 bases and J by 5 bases, with 14 bases between. Germline V lookup: CDR1 SGHRS, CDR2 YFSETQ. The CDR3 has 13 amino acids. The CDR3: CASRRSGAHEQYF. CDR3 DNA sequence: TGCGCCAGCAGAAGGTCGGGGGCCCACGAGCAGTACTTC.

The chain couples TRBV6-6 to TRBJ1-2; TRBD1 is a possible D gene (5 bases). This CDR3 spans 15 amino acids. The V gene lost 0 bases and the J gene lost 6 bases, with 14 bases spanning the gap. Germline-derived CDR1 and CDR2 are MNHNY and SVGAGI (reference sequence). This CDR3 is CASSYSMGRWDGYTF. The CDR3 coding sequence is TGTGCCAGCAGTTACTCGATGGGGCGATGGGATGGCTACACCTTC.

The chain joins TRBV4-3 to TRBJ2-3; D remains ambiguous. The V gene lost 4 bases and the J gene lost 1 base, with 9 bases spanning the gap. Germline V gives CDR1 LGHNA, CDR2 YSLEER. The CDR3 runs 14 residues. CDR3 sequence reads: CASSLSTRTDTQYF. The DNA for the CDR3 is TGCGCCAGCAGCCTCTCGACCCGCACAGATACGCAGTATTTT.

This clone has a single count. The chain is built from TRBV2 and TRBJ1-5; TRBD1 might be the D (5 bases). Trimming took off 9 bases at V and 3 bases at J, with 12 bases between the two ends. This CDR3 is 13 amino acids long. Germline loops: CDR1 SNHLY, CDR2 FYNNEI. This CDR3 reads CARSGGNNQPQHF. The DNA for the CDR3 is TGTGCCAGGTCGGGGGGAAACAATCAGCCCCAGCATTTT.

The chain employs TRBV9 and TRBJ2-7; 9 bases are shared with TRBD2. Unmatched junction bases numbered 3, after V lost 0 bases and J lost 2 bases. The CDR3 runs to 15 residues. Germline lookup yields CDR1 SGDLS and CDR2 YYNGEE. CDR3 sequence (DNA): TGTGCCAGCAGCGTAGGAATAGCGGGGGCCTACGAGCAGTACTTC. Translation: CASSVGIAGAYEQYF. The full variable domain, its missing parts supplied by reference TRBV9 and TRBJ2-7, is DSGVTQTPKHLITATGQRVTLRCSPRSGDLSVYWYQQSLDQGLQFLIQYYNGEERAKGNILERFSAQQFPDLHSELNLSSLELGDSALYFCASSVGIAGAYEQYFGPGTRLTVT.

This clone was picked up one time. V and J are TRBV14 and TRBJ2-4; 9 bases fit TRBD2. Germline loops: CDR1 SGHDN, CDR2 FVKESK. The CDR3 loop spans 12 amino acids. The V gene end was trimmed by 4 bases and the J gene end by 12 bases; junction bases not matched to a gene: 4. The CDR3 loop reads CASSPGTSRQYF. In DNA form, the CDR3 reads TGTGCCAGCAGCCCCGGGACTAGCCGTCAGTACTTC.

The CDR3 DNA reads TGTGCCAGCAGCTTAGCGGGGGGTGTGGAGACCCAGTACTTC. This gives the protein CASSLAGGVETQYF. J is TRBJ2-5 and V is TRBV7-9; D perhaps matches TRBD2 (6 bases). Trimming took off 0 bases at V and 5 bases at J, with 10 bases between the two ends. Germline CDR1 reads SEHNR; CDR2 reads FQNEAQ (reference sequence). The CDR3 is 14 residues long.

Regarding this clone: Other DNA sequences within the sample encode an identical CDR3. The CDR3 sequence: CASREDMNTEAFF. For the CDR3, the DNA is TGTGCCAGCCGGGAGGACATGAACACTGAAGCTTTCTTT. The chain joins TRBV7-2 to TRBJ1-1; tentatively, D is TRBD1 (5 bases). The germline V gene encodes CDR1 SGHTA and CDR2 FQGNSA. The V end lost 8 bases, the J end lost 0 bases, and 10 bases lay between the germline ends. The CDR3 totals 13 residues.